This T cell receptor beta chain was recovered during a study of blood T cell repertoires in COVID-19. Study-level background: Sites in the United States, Italy and Spain provided acute and convalescent COVID-19 samples.

This clone was seen only once. Allocation to cohorts depended on clinical history reported by the participants. Either two negative PCRs, clearance, or symptom resolution qualified Cohort 3 donors as recovered. As originally analysed: Estimation of nucleated cell counts was performed using reference gene primer amplification. Here immunoSEQ multiplex PCR was the method, and the copy in TCRdb shows in-frame clones only, minus some. The V and J calls and clone size come from that table; D and trimming were worked out from the DNA. The sample yields around 300,000 clones, around nine tenths seen once. The sequencing input was PBMCs or T cells enriched from blood (not recorded which). This TCR came from a woman aged 40 to 49 who had recovered from COVID-19.

CDR3 sequence: CASSVALGTATMNTEAFF. The CDR3 nucleotides are TGTGCCAGCAGCGTAGCTCTTGGGACAGCTACCATGAACACTGAAGCTTTCTTT. This chain joins TRBV9 and TRBJ1-1, with 7 bases identical to TRBD1. Germline V lookup: CDR1 SGDLS, CDR2 YYNGEE. J was trimmed by 0 bases and V by 0 bases; bases with no gene match: 11. This CDR3 is 18 amino acids long. Using reference TRBV9 and TRBJ1-1 for the parts outside the CDR3, the full variable domain is DSGVTQTPKHLITATGQRVTLRCSPRSGDLSVYWYQQSLDQGLQFLIQYYNGEERAKGNILERFSAQQFPDLHSELNLSSLELGDSALYFCASSVALGTATMNTEAFFGQGTRLTVV.